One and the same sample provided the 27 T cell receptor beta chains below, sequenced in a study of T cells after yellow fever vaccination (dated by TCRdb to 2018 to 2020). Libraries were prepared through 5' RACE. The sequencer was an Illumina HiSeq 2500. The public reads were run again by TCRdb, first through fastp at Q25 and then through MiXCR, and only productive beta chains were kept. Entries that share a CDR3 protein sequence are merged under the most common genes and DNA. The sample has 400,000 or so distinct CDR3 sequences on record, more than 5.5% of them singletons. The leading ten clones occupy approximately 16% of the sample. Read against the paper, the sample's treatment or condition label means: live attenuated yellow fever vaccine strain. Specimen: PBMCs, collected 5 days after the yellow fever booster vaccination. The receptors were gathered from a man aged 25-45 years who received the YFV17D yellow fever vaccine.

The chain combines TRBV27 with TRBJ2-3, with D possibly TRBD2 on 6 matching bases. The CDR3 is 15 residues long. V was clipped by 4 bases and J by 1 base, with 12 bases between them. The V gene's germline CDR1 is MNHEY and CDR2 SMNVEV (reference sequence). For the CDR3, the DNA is TGTGCCAGCAGTTGGGCAGGAGGGGGCACAGATACGCAGTATTTT. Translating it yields CASSWAGGGTDTQYF.

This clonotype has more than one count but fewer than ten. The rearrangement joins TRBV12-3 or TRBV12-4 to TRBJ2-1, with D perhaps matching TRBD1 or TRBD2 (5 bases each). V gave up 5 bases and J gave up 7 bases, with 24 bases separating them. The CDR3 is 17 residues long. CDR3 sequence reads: CASSTRLWGRSSNEQFF. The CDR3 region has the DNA TGTGCCAGCAGTACTCGGTTGTGGGGGAGAAGTTCTAATGAGCAGTTCTTC.

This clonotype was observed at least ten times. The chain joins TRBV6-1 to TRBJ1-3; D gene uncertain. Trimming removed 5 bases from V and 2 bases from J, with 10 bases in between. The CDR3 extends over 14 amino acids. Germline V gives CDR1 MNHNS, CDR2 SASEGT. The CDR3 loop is CASSKQTAGNTIYF. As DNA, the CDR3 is TGTGCCAGCAGTAAACAGACGGCTGGAAACACCATATATTTT.

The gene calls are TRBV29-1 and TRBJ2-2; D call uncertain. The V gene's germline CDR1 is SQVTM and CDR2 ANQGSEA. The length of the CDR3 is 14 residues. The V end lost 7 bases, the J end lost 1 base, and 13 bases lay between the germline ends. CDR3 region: CSASTTENTGELFF. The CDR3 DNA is TGCAGCGCGTCTACGACGGAGAACACCGGGGAGCTGTTTTTT.

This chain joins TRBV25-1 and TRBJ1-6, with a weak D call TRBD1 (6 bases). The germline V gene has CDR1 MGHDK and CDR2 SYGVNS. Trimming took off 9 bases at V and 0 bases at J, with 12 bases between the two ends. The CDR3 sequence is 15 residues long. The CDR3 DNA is TGTGCCAGTTGCTCGGACAGCTCCTATAATTCACCCCTCCACTTT. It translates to CASCSDSSYNSPLHF.

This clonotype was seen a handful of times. For the CDR3, the DNA is TGTGCCAGCAGCCCCTCAGCGGGATCTCTAGAGACCCAGTACTTC. Amino acids: CASSPSAGSLETQYF. V gene TRBV7-2 combines with J gene TRBJ2-5, with TRBD2 matching over 7 bases. This CDR3 contains 15 residues. The trim removed 5 bases at V and 4 bases at J, leaving 10 bases unmatched. Germline lookup yields CDR1 SGHTA and CDR2 FQGNSA.

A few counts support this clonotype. The CDR3 nucleotides read TGTGCCAGCAGTACGGGACCGAATTACAATGAGCAGTTCTTC. Translating it yields CASSTGPNYNEQFF. The chain combines TRBV2 with TRBJ2-1; D may match TRBD1 or TRBD2 (5 bases each). The CDR3 covers 14 residues. Trimming left V 5 bases short and J 4 bases short, with 12 bases between. Germline CDR1 reads SNHLY; CDR2 reads FYNNEI.

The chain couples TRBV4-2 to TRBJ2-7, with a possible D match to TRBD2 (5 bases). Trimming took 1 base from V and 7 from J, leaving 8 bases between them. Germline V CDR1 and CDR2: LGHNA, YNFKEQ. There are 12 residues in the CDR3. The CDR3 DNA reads TGTGCCAGCAGCCAAGGGAGGAGGGAGCAGTACTTC. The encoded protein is CASSQGRREQYF.

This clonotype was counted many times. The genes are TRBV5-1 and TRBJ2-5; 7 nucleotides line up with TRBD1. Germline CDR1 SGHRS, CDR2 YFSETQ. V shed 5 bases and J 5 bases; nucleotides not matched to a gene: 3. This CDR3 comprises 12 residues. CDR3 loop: CASRQGTETQYF. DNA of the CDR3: TGCGCCAGCAGACAGGGGACGGAGACCCAGTACTTC.

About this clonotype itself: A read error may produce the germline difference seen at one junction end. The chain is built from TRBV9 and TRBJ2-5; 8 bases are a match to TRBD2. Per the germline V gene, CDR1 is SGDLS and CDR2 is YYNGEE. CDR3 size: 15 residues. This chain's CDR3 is CARSVGAGAQETQYF. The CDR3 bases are TGTGCCCGCAGCGTGGGAGCGGGGGCCCAAGAGACCCAGTACTTC.

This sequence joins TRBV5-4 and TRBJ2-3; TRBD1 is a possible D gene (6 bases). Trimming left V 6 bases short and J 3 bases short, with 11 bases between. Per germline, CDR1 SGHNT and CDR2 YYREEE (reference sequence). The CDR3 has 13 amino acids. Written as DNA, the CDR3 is TGTGCCAGCAAATTCAGGGGAACAGATACGCAGTATTTT. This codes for CASKFRGTDTQYF.

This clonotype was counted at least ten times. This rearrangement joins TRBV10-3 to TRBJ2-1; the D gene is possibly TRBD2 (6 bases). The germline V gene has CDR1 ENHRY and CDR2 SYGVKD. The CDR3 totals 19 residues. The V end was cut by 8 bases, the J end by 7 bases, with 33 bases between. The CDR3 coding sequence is TGTGCCATCCGCCCATATTTGCGTGTTGCGGGACCTACCCCTAATGAGCAGTTCTTC. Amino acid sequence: CAIRPYLRVAGPTPNEQFF.

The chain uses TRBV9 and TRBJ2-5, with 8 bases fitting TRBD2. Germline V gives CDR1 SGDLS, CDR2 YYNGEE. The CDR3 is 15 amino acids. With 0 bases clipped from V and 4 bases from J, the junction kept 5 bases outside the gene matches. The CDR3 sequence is CASSVASGSGETQYF. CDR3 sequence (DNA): TGTGCCAGCAGCGTAGCCAGCGGGAGCGGAGAGACCCAGTACTTC.

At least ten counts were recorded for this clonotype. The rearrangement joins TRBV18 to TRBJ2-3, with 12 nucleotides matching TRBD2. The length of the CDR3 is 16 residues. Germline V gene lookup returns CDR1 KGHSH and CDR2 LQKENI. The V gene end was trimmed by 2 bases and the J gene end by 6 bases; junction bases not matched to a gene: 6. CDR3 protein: CASSPRLAGELDTQYF. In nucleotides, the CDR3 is TGTGCCAGCTCACCAAGACTAGCGGGAGAGTTGGATACGCAGTATTTT.

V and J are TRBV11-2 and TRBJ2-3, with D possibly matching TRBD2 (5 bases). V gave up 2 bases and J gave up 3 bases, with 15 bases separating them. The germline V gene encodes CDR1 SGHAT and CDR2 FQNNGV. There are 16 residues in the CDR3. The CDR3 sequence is CASSLWSEGRTDTQYF. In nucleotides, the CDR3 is TGTGCCAGCAGCTTATGGAGTGAGGGCCGGACAGATACGCAGTATTTT.

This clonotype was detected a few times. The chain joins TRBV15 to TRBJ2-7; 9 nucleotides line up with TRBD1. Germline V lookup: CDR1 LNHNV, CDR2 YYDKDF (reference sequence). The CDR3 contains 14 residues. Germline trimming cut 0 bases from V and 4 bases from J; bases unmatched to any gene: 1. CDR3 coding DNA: TGTGCCACCAGCAGAGAGGGACAGGGTTACGAGCAGTACTTC. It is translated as CATSREGQGYEQYF.

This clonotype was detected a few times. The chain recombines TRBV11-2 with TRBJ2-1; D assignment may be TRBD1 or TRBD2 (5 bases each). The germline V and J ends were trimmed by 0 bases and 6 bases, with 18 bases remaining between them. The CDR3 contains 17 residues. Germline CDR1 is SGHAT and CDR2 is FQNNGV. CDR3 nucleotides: TGTGCCAGCAGCTTAGAGTATCGCGGATTTGGGGGCAATGAGCAGTTCTTC. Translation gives CASSLEYRGFGGNEQFF.

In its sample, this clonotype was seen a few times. The CDR3 nucleotides are TGTGCCAGCAGTTACCAACCGGGACTAGCGCCGTTCTTC. Protein product: CASSYQPGLAPFF. The genes are TRBV6-2 or TRBV6-3 and TRBJ2-1; 10 nucleotides line up with TRBD2. The CDR3 has 13 residues. CDR1 and CDR2 from the germline V gene are MNHEY and SVGEGT. J was trimmed by 15 bases and V by 2 bases; bases with no gene match: 7.

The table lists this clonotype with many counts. CDR3 bases: TGCAGTGCCCAATTTTATCTAGCGGGAGCGGCTCGAGAGACCCAGTACTTC. This codes for CSAQFYLAGAARETQYF. The chain couples TRBV20-1 to TRBJ2-5; 10 bases fit TRBD2. V lost 6 bases and J lost 4; bases outside the gene matches: 17. The CDR3 sequence is 17 residues long. Germline V lookup: CDR1 DFQATT, CDR2 SNEGSKA (reference sequence).

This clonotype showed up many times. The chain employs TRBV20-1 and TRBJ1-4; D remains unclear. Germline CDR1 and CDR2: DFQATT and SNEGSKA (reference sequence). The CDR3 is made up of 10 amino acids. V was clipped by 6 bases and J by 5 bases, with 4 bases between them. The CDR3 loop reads CSAQNEKLFF. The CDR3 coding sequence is TGCAGTGCGCAAAATGAAAAACTGTTTTTT.

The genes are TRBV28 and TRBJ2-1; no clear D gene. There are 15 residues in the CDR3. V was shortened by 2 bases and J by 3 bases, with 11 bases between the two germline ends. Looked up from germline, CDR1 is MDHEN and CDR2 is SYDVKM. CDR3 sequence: CASSLQASFYNEQFF. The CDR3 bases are TGTGCCAGCAGTTTACAGGCGAGTTTCTACAATGAGCAGTTCTTC. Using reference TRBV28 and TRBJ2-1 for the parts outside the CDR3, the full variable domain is DVKVTQSSRYLVKRTGEKVFLECVQDMDHENMFWYRQDPGLGLRLIYFSYDVKMKEKGDIPEGYSVSREKKERFSLILESASTNQTSMYLCASSLQASFYNEQFFGPGTRLTVL.

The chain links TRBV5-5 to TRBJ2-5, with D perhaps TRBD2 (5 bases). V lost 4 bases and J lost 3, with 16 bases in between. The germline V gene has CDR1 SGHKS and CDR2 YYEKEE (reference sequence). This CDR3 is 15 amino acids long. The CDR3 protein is CASSHLGMGEETQYF. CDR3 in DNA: TGTGCCAGCAGCCACCTTGGGATGGGAGAAGAGACCCAGTACTTC.

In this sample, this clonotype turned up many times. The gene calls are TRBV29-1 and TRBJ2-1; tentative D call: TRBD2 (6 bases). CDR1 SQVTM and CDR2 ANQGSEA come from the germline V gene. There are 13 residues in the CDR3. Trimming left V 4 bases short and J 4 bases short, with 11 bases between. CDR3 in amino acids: CSVGVSGYNEQFF. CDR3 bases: TGCAGCGTTGGGGTTAGCGGTTACAATGAGCAGTTCTTC.

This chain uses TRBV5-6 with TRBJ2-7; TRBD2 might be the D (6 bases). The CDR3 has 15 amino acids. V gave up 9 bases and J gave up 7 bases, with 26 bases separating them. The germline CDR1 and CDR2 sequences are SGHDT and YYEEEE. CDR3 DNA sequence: TGTGCCACGCTTTATTCGGGACTGACGGAGGGGGAGCAGTACTTC. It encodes CATLYSGLTEGEQYF.

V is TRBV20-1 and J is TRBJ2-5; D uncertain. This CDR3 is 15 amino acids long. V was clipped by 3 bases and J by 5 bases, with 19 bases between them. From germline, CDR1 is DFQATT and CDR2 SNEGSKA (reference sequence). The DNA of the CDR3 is TGCAGTGCTAGCGCTGCCAGGCCGTATTCGGAGACCCAGTACTTC. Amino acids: CSASAARPYSETQYF.

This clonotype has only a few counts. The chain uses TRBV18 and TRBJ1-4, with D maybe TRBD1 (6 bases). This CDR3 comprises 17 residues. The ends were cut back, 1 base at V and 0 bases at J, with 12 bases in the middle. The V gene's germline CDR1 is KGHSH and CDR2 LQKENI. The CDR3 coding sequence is TGTGCCAGCTCACCACGCGGACAGATCGCAACTAATGAAAAACTGTTTTTT. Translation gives CASSPRGQIATNEKLFF.

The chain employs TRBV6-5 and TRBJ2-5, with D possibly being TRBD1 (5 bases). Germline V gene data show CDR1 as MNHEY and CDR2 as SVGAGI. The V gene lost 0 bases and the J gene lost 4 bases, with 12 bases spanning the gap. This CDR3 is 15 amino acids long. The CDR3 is CASSYSIRVGETQYF. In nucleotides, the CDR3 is TGTGCCAGCAGTTACTCGATCAGGGTAGGAGAGACCCAGTACTTC.